The next 6 T cell receptor beta chains were all read from a single sample in a study of patients and donors after allogeneic stem cell transplantation. TCRdb itself ran the RT-PCR reads through MiXCR, one entry per CDR3 protein. The sample has approximately 410,000 distinct CDR3 sequences, roughly 16% seen once. The sequencing sample was made of blood, either unsorted or a sorted T cell fraction (not recorded which). Every receptor here comes from a human donor who was either an allogeneic HSCT recipient or a stem cell or donor lymphocyte infusion donor (not recorded which). It is not recorded whose cells these are; they may come from a transplant donor.

In its sample, this clonotype was seen a few times. This rearrangement joins TRBV12-3 or TRBV12-4 to TRBJ2-1, with TRBD1 matching over 8 bases. CDR3 length: 14 amino acids. Germline trimming cut 6 bases from V and 9 bases from J; bases unmatched to any gene: 10. The DNA of the CDR3 is TGTGCCAGCAGCCGACAGGGGCCGGAAGGTGAGCAGTTCTTC. It codes for CASSRQGPEGEQFF.

This clonotype was recorded many times. The CDR3 here is CASSLVPLSYNEQFF. The CDR3 nucleotides read TGCGCCAGCAGCTTGGTTCCACTTTCCTACAATGAGCAGTTCTTC. J is TRBJ2-1 and V is TRBV5-1; D is ambiguous. Germline V gene sequence: CDR1 SGHRS, CDR2 YFSETQ. This CDR3 spans 15 amino acids. The V and J ends lost 0 bases and 1 base respectively, with 8 bases between them.

The table lists this clonotype with a few counts. The chain employs TRBV6-2 or TRBV6-3 and TRBJ1-5; TRBD1 is a possible D gene (5 bases). CDR1 MNHEY and CDR2 SVGEGT come from the germline V gene. This CDR3 region has 16 residues. The ends were cut back, 2 bases at V and 0 bases at J, with 11 bases in the middle. CDR3 loop: CASSYAGTASNQPQHF. The CDR3 coding sequence is TGTGCCAGCAGTTACGCCGGGACGGCTAGCAATCAGCCCCAGCATTTT.

The chain joins TRBV12-3 or TRBV12-4 to TRBJ1-2; the D gene is possibly TRBD1 (5 bases). The CDR3 length is 12 residues. Trimming left V 4 bases short and J 3 bases short, with 6 bases between. The CDR3 loop is CASSWGDYGYTF. The CDR3 DNA sequence: TGTGCCAGCAGTTGGGGCGACTATGGCTACACCTTC.

There are many counts of this clonotype. The rearrangement joins TRBV28 to TRBJ2-3, with D unclear. The V gene's germline CDR1 is MDHEN and CDR2 SYDVKM. V lost 4 bases and J lost 4, with 9 bases in between. The CDR3 spans 13 residues. CDR3 sequence: CASSSRAPDTQYF. The CDR3, as DNA: TGTGCCAGCAGTTCCCGGGCTCCAGATACGCAGTATTTT.

The J gene is TRBJ2-2, the V gene TRBV5-6; D is unclear. This CDR3 spans 14 amino acids. V lost 2 bases to trimming and J lost 1 base, with 6 bases between them. Germline V lookup: CDR1 SGHDT, CDR2 YYEEEE. In DNA, the CDR3 is TGTGCCAGCAGCTTTCGGCAGAACACCGGGGAGCTGTTTTTT. As protein: CASSFRQNTGELFF.